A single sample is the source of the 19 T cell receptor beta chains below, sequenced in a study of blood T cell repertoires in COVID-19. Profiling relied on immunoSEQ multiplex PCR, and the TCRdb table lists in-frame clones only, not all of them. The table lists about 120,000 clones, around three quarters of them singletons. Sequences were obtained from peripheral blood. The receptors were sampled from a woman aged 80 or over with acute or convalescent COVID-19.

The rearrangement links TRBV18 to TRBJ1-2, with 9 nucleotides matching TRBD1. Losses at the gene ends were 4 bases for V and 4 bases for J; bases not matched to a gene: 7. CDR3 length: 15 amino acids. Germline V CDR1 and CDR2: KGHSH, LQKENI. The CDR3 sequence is CASSLPGQGSYGYTF. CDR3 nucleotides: TGTGCCAGCTCACTCCCGGGACAGGGCTCCTATGGCTACACCTTC. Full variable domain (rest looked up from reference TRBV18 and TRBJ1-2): NAGVMQNPRHLVRRRGQEARLRCSPMKGHSHVYWYRQLPEEGLKFMVYLQKENIIDESGMPKERFSAEFPKEGPSILRIQQVVRGDSAAYFCASSLPGQGSYGYTFGSGTRLTVV.

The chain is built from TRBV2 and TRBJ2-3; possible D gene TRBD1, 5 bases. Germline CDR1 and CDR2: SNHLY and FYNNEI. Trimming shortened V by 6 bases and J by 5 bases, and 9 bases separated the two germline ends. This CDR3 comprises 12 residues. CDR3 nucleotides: TGTGCCAGCAGCGTCGACAGAGATACGCAGTATTTT. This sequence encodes CASSVDRDTQYF.

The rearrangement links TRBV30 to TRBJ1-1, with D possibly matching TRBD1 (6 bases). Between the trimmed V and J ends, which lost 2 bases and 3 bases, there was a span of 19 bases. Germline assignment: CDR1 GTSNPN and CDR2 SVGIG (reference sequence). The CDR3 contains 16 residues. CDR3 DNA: TGTGCCTGGAGTCCGAACACCGGGACATTCGACACTGAAGCTTTCTTT. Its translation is CAWSPNTGTFDTEAFF.

The CDR3 reads CASSYSELAHSYEQYF. DNA for the CDR3: TGTGCCAGCAGTTACTCAGAACTAGCCCACTCCTACGAGCAGTACTTC. The V and J genes are TRBV6-2 or TRBV6-3 and TRBJ2-7; tentatively, D is TRBD2 (6 bases). This CDR3 region has 16 residues. The V end was cut by 0 bases, the J end by 0 bases, with 12 bases between. From germline, CDR1 is MNHEY and CDR2 SVGEGT.

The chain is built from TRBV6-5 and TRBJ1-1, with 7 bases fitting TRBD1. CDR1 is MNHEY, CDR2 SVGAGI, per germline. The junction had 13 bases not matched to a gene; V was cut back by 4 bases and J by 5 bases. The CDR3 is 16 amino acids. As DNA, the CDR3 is TGTGCCAGCAGTTCACAGGGGCTATCGAGAGGTACTGAAGCTTTCTTT. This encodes CASSSQGLSRGTEAFF.

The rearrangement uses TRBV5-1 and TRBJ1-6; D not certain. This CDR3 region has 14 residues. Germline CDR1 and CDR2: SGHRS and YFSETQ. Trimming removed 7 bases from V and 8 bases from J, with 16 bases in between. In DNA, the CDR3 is TGCGCCAGCGGACGGACCGGGAGGGATTCACCCCTCCACTTT. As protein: CASGRTGRDSPLHF.

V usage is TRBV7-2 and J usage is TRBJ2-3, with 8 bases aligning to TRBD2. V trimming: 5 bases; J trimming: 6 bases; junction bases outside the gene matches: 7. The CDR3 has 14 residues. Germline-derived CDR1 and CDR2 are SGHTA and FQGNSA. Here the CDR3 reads CASSQGLALDTQYF. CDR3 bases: TGTGCCAGCAGCCAAGGACTAGCTTTGGATACGCAGTATTTT.

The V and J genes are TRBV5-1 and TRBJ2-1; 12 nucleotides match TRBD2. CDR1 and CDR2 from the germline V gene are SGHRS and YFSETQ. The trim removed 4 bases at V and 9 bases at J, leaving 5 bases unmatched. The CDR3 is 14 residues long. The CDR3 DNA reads TGCGCCAGCAGCCGACTAGCGGGAGACTCTGAGCAGTTCTTC. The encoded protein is CASSRLAGDSEQFF. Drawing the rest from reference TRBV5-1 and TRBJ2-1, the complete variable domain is KAGVTQTPRYLIKTRGQQVTLSCSPISGHRSVSWYQQTPGQGLQFLFEYFSETQRNKGNFPGRFSGRQFSNSRSEMNVSTLELGDSALYLCASSRLAGDSEQFFGPGTRLTVL.

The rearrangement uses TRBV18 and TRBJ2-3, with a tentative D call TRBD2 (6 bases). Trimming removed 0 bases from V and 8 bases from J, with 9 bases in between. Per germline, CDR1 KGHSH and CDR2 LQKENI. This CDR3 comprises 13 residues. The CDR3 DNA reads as TGTGCCAGCTCACCACCGGGACTCCCTACGCAGTATTTT. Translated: CASSPPGLPTQYF.

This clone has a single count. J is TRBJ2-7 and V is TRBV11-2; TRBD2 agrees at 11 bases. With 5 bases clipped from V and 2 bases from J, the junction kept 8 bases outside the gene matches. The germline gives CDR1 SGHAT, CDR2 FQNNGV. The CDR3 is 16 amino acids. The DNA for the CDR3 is TGTGCCAGCAGCAAGACCGGGACTAGCGGTGCCTACGAGCAGTACTTC. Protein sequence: CASSKTGTSGAYEQYF.

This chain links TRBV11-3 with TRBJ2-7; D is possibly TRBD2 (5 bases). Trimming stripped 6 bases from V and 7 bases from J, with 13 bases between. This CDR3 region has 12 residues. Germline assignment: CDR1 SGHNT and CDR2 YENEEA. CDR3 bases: TGTGCCAGCAGATGGCGGGTGGGTGAGCAGTACTTC. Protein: CASRWRVGEQYF.

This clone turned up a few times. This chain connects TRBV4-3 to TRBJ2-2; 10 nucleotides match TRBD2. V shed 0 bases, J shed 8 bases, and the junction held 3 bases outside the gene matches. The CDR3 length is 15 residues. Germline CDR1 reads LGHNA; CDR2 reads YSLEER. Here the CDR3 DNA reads TGCGCCAGCAGCCAAGAATTACTAGCGGGAGGGGAGCTGTTTTTT. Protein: CASSQELLAGGELFF.

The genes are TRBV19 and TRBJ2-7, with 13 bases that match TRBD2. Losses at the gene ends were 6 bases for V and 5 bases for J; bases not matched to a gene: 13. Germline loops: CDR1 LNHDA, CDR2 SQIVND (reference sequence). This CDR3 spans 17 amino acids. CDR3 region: CASSTGLAGAGGDEQYF. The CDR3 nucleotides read TGTGCCAGTAGCACCGGACTAGCGGGGGCCGGCGGTGACGAGCAGTACTTC.

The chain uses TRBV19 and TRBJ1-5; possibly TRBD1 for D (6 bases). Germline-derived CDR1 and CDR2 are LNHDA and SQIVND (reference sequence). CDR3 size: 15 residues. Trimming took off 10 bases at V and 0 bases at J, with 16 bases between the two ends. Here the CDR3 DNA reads TGTGCCACTAGGTGGGGGACACGTAGCAATCAGCCCCAGCATTTT. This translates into CATRWGTRSNQPQHF.

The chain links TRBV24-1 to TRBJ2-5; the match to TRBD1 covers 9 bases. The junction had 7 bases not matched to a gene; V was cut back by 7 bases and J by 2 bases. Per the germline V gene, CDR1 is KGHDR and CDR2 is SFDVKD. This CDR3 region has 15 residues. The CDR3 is CATSVETGGQETQYF. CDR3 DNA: TGTGCCACCAGCGTAGAGACAGGGGGTCAAGAGACCCAGTACTTC.

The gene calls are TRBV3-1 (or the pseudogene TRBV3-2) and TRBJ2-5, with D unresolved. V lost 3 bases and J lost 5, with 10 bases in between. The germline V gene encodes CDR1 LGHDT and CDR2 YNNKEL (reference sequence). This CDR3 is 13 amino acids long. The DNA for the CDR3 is TGTGCCAGCAGCCAGAACCTCGGGGAGACCCAGTACTTC. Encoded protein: CASSQNLGETQYF.

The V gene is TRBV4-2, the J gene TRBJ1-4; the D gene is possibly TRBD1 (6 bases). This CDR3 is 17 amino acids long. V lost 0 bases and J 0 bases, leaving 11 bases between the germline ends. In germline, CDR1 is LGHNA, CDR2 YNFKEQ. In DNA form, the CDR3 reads TGTGCCAGCAGCCAAGAAGTAAGGACAGCAACTAATGAAAAACTGTTTTTT. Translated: CASSQEVRTATNEKLFF.

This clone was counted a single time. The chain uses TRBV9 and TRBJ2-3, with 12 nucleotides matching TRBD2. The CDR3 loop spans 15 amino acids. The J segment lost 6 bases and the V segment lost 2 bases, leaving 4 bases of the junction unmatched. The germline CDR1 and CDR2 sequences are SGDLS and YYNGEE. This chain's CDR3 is CASSVLAGGHDTQYF. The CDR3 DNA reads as TGTGCCAGCAGCGTCCTAGCGGGGGGGCACGATACGCAGTATTTT.

CDR3 in DNA: TGTGCCAGCAGTTTGGGGACAGGGGGGCAGCCCCAGCATTTT. Its protein product is CASSLGTGGQPQHF. V usage is TRBV6-2 or TRBV6-3 and J usage is TRBJ1-5; 11 bases are shared with TRBD1. V dropped 4 bases and J dropped 7; count of bases not matched to a gene: 3. The CDR3 length is 14 residues. Germline assignment: CDR1 MNHEY and CDR2 SVGEGT.